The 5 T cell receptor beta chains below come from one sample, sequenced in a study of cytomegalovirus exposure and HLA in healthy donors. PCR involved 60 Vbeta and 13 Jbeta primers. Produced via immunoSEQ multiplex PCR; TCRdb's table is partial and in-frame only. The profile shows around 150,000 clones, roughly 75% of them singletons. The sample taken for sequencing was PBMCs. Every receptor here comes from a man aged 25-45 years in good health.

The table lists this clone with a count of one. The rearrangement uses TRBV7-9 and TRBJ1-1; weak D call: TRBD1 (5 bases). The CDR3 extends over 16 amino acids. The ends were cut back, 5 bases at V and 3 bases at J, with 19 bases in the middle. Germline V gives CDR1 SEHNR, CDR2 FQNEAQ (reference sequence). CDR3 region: CASSPRAGRGDTEAFF. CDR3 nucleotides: TGTGCCAGCAGCCCTAGGGCCGGGCGGGGGGACACTGAAGCTTTCTTT.

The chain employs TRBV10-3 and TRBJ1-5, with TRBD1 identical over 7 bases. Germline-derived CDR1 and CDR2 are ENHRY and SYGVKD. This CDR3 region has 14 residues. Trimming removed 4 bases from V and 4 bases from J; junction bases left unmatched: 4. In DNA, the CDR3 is TGTGCCATCAGTGGGGGCAGGGGGAATCAGCCCCAGCATTTT. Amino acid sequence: CAISGGRGNQPQHF.

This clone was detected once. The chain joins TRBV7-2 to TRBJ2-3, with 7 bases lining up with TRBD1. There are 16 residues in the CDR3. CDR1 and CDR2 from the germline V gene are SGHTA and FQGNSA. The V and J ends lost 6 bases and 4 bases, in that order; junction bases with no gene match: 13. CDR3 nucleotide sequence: TGTGCCAGCAGAAAAGGGGCCCAGAGGGGGCCAGATACGCAGTATTTT. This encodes CASRKGAQRGPDTQYF.

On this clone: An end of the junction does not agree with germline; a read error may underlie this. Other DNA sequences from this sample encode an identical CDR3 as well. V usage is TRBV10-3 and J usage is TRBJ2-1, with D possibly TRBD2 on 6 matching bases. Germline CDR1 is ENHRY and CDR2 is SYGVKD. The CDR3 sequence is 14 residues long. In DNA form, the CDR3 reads TGTGCTAGCGGACCCATGAGCGAGGGCCCGGAGCAATTCTTC. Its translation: CASGPMSEGPEQFF.

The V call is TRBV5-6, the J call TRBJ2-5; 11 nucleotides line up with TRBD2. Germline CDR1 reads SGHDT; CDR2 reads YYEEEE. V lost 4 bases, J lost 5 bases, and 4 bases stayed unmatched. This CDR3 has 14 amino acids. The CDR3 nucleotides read TGTGCCAGCAGCGTACTAGCGGGAGTTGAGACCCAGTACTTC. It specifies CASSVLAGVETQYF.